This entry is about one T cell receptor beta chain. RNA, at about 0.5 to 1 ug, was reverse transcribed with random hexamers. TCRdb redid the calling of the immunoSEQ multiplex PCR reads with MiXCR, one entry per CDR3 protein. The sample holds some 170,000 distinct CDR3 sequences, over 85% seen once. This record comes from a study of CD8 T cells in Susac syndrome. The receptor was derived from a human donor in good health. The sample was CD4+ T cells from PBMCs.

CDR3 in DNA: TGTGCCAGCAAAAGGCCAGACTCCTACGAGCAGTACTTC. This codes for CASKRPDSYEQYF. This sequence joins TRBV2 and TRBJ2-7, with no clear D. This CDR3 comprises 13 residues. V dropped 7 bases and J dropped 0 bases, with 10 bases sitting between them. Germline lookup yields CDR1 SNHLY and CDR2 FYNNEI.